These 12 T cell receptor beta chains came from one sample sequenced in a study of human T cells and chemical hapten exposure (dated by TCRdb to about 2021). According to the study, the label for this sample's time point signals: pre-sensitization, week 0. The sample's treatment or condition, from its label and the paper: therapeutic diphenylcyclopropenone sensitization with weekly scalp DPC. The library relied on RACE. Sequencing took place on a NextSeq 500. In-frame beta chains were kept once TCRdb had trimmed the public reads at Q25 with fastp and called clones with MiXCR. Duplicate CDR3 protein sequences are folded into a single record with the most common DNA and genes. Here the sample has 250,000 or so distinct CDR3 sequences; roughly 7.7% occur a single time. In total, the top ten clones hold roughly 1.2% of the sample. The source material was whole blood, sampled in connection with sensitization to the hapten diphenylcyclopropenone (DPC). These receptors were obtained from a man younger than 30 with alopecia areata. Some clones in this sample may be carry-over from other donors' samples.

This clonotype was picked up a small number of times. The chain joins TRBV9 to TRBJ1-5; D possibly corresponds to TRBD1 (5 bases). The CDR3 contains 15 residues. Germline V CDR1 and CDR2: SGDLS, YYNGEE. Trimming shortened V by 0 bases and J by 4 bases, and 11 bases separated the two germline ends. For the CDR3, the DNA is TGTGCCAGCAGCGTAGGGGGGGTGGATAATCAGCCCCAGCATTTT. Encoded protein: CASSVGGVDNQPQHF.

The chain is built from TRBV6-2 or TRBV6-3 and TRBJ1-5; TRBD1 aligns across 8 bases. Germline CDR1 reads MNHEY; CDR2 reads SVGEGT. Losses at the gene ends were 5 bases for V and 2 bases for J; bases not matched to a gene: 8. The CDR3 totals 16 residues. The CDR3 bases are TGTGCCAGCAGTCAACAAGTGGGACAGGGCAATCAGCCCCAGCATTTT. Encoded protein: CASSQQVGQGNQPQHF.

This clonotype was picked up a small number of times. The chain recombines TRBV7-8 with TRBJ1-1; 12 bases fit TRBD1. CDR1 and CDR2 (germline): SGHVS, FQNEAQ. The ends lost 5 bases at V and 1 base at J; junction bases unmatched: 5. The CDR3 covers 16 residues. CDR3 sequence: CASSGTGGVSNTEAFF. DNA for the CDR3: TGTGCCAGCAGCGGGACAGGGGGCGTTTCGAACACTGAAGCTTTCTTT. The full variable domain, with the rest looked up from reference TRBV7-8 and TRBJ1-1, is GAGVSQSPRYKVAKRGQDVALRCDPISGHVSLFWYQQALGQGPEFLTYFQNEAQLDKSGLPSDRFFAERPEGSVSTLKIQRTQQEDSAVYLCASSGTGGVSNTEAFFGQGTRLTVV.

This sequence joins TRBV11-2 and TRBJ2-7; 14 bases line up with TRBD2. Germline V gene data show CDR1 as SGHAT and CDR2 as FQNNGV. V lost 5 bases and J lost 0; bases outside the gene matches: 15. The CDR3 has 20 amino acids. This CDR3 is CASSLDRTSGGSKSSYEQYF. CDR3 nucleotides: TGTGCCAGCAGCCTTGACCGGACTAGCGGGGGGTCGAAAAGCTCCTACGAGCAGTACTTC.

This clonotype was picked up a small number of times. The chain joins TRBV7-2 to TRBJ1-3, with 7 bases lining up with TRBD1. The CDR3 runs 16 residues. Trimming took 1 base from V and 0 from J; bases not matched to a gene: 3. Per the germline V gene, CDR1 is SGHTA and CDR2 is FQGNSA. In DNA form, the CDR3 reads TGTGCCAGCAGCTTAGGAGGGACAGCCTCTGGAAACACCATATATTTT. Amino acid sequence: CASSLGGTASGNTIYF.

This clonotype was found many times. The CDR3 sequence is CASSLVHGQGTEAFF. CDR3 coding DNA: TGTGCCAGCAGCTTAGTTCACGGACAGGGCACTGAAGCTTTCTTT. This chain joins TRBV7-2 and TRBJ1-1; 8 bases fit TRBD1. The V and J ends lost 1 base and 4 bases, in that order; junction bases with no gene match: 5. Germline-derived CDR1 and CDR2 are SGHTA and FQGNSA. The CDR3 totals 15 residues.

CDR3 in DNA: TGTGCCATCAGTGACATTGCTAGCGGGGAACTACCCCCTTACGAGCAGTACTTC. Translating gives CAISDIASGELPPYEQYF. The rearrangement uses TRBV10-3 and TRBJ2-7, with TRBD2 matching 9 bases. The ends lost 3 bases at V and 4 bases at J; junction bases unmatched: 16. Per the germline V gene, CDR1 is ENHRY and CDR2 is SYGVKD. The CDR3 spans 18 residues.

The chain is built from TRBV12-3 or TRBV12-4 and TRBJ1-2, with D maybe TRBD1 (5 bases). Trimming removed 3 bases at V and 4 bases at J, with 21 bases between. The CDR3 length is 17 residues. CDR3 nucleotide sequence: TGTGCCAGCAGTTTGAGGAAGTTGACAGCGGAAGTCTATGGCTACACCTTC. It is translated as CASSLRKLTAEVYGYTF.

This clonotype was detected many times. J is TRBJ2-3 and V is TRBV5-1; 10 nucleotides line up with TRBD1. Germline V CDR1 and CDR2: SGHRS, YFSETQ. The CDR3 length is 16 residues. V shed 4 bases and J 3 bases; nucleotides not matched to a gene: 8. CDR3 coding DNA: TGCGCCAGCAGCCCTTTCCCGGGACAGGGGACAGATACGCAGTATTTT. Its protein is CASSPFPGQGTDTQYF.

This clonotype was seen only a few times. The genes are TRBV6-2 or TRBV6-3 and TRBJ2-7; 10 nucleotides match TRBD2. J was trimmed by 5 bases and V by 9 bases; bases with no gene match: 7. There are 13 residues in the CDR3. Germline assignment: CDR1 MNHEY and CDR2 SVGEGT. The DNA for the CDR3 is TGTGCCAGTCAACCGGGACTAGCGAACGAGCAGTACTTC. Amino acids: CASQPGLANEQYF.

The V call is TRBV7-9, the J call TRBJ1-1, with D maybe TRBD1 (5 bases). This CDR3 spans 11 amino acids. Germline V gene data show CDR1 as SEHNR and CDR2 as FQNEAQ (reference sequence). V dropped 5 bases and J dropped 8 bases, with 9 bases sitting between them. Here the CDR3 reads CASSRQLEAFF. The CDR3 DNA reads as TGTGCCAGCAGCCGACAGTTGGAAGCTTTCTTT.

This clonotype was recorded a few times. The rearrangement uses TRBV5-6 and TRBJ2-5, with TRBD2 as a possible D gene (6 bases). This CDR3 is built from 14 residues. The V end lost 3 bases, the J end lost 4 bases, and 13 bases lay between the germline ends. Germline CDR1 SGHDT, CDR2 YYEEEE. CDR3 in DNA: TGTGCCAGCAGCTGGCGGCAGGGAGGAGAGACCCAGTACTTC. Its translation is CASSWRQGGETQYF.